A selection of T cell receptor beta chains follows, all from one sample in a study of cytomegalovirus exposure and HLA in healthy donors. Sequencing was performed with immunoSEQ multiplex PCR; in TCRdb, only in-frame clones are kept and a portion is missing. Altogether some 170,000 clones are present, more than 75% being singletons, with the ten largest covering about 1.5%. Source material: PBMCs. All receptors derive from a woman aged 25-40 years in good health and CMV-seronegative. The CDR3 runs from the conserved cysteine through the conserved F or W. D genes are given only for firm matches. A clone size is listed for some rows: how often the clone was seen (once, few, many), or a class if it is expanded.

d_call j_call clone_size v_call cdr3_aa cdr3_nt
. TRBJ2-2 . TRBV7-2 CASSPFTGANTGELFF TGTGCCAGCAGCCCTTTTACGGGGGCGAACACCGGGGAGCTGTTTTTT
. TRBJ1-1 once TRBV2 CASSVGPGNTEAFF TGTGCCAGCAGTGTAGGTCCGGGAAACACTGAAGCTTTCTTT
. TRBJ1-4 once TRBV27 CASSLWARNEKLFF TGTGCCAGCAGTTTATGGGCAAGGAATGAAAAACTGTTTTTT
TRBD1 TRBJ2-7 . TRBV5-1 CASSRDRGRDEQYF TGCGCCAGCAGCCGGGACAGGGGTCGGGACGAGCAGTACTTC
TRBD2 TRBJ2-3 . TRBV15 CATSRGTSGGGGTQYF TGTGCCACCAGCAGAGGGACTAGCGGGGGTGGGGGTACGCAGTATTTT
TRBD1 TRBJ2-1 . TRBV30 CAWSVGDRQFF TGTGCCTGGAGTGTAGGGGACAGGCAGTTCTTC
. TRBJ2-2 . TRBV27 CASSLSVTGELFF TGTGCCAGCAGTTTAAGCGTCACCGGGGAGCTGTTTTTT
. TRBJ2-7 . TRBV25-1 CASSEYNEQYF TGTGCCAGCAGTGAATATAACGAGCAGTACTTC
. TRBJ2-2 . TRBV5-1 CASSPTRTAGNTGELFF TGCGCCAGCAGCCCGACCCGGACAGCCGGGAACACCGGGGAGCTGTTTTTT
. TRBJ2-1 . TRBV9 CASSVELLGGSYNEQFF TGTGCCAGCAGCGTAGAGTTACTGGGGGGCTCCTACAATGAGCAGTTCTTC
. TRBJ2-7 . TRBV19 CASSIGLGIAYEQYF TGTGCCAGTAGTATAGGCCTCGGGATCGCCTACGAGCAGTACTTC
TRBD1 TRBJ1-4 once TRBV5-6 CASSFTGATNEKLFF TGTGCCAGCAGCTTCACAGGGGCAACTAATGAAAAACTGTTTTTT
. TRBJ1-5 few TRBV19 CASSISGNSNQPQHF TGTGCCAGTAGTATCTCGGGGAATAGCAATCAGCCCCAGCATTTT
TRBD1 TRBJ1-2 . TRBV30 CAQTADRGDFGYTF TGTGCCCAAACTGCGGACAGGGGAGATTTTGGCTACACCTTC
. TRBJ2-1 . TRBV5-6 CASSKLARSNNEQFF TGTGCCAGCAGCAAGCTAGCGAGAAGTAACAATGAGCAGTTCTTC
TRBD2 TRBJ2-7 . TRBV19 CASSIGGGGYEQYF TGTGCCAGTAGTATAGGGGGGGGAGGCTACGAGCAGTACTTC
. TRBJ1-6 . TRBV27 CASSPRGNYNSPLHF TGTGCCAGCAGTCCCCGAGGGAACTATAATTCACCCCTCCACTTT
TRBD2 TRBJ2-3 . TRBV7-2 CASSSSGGPTDTQYF TGTGCCAGCAGTAGTAGCGGGGGGCCCACAGATACGCAGTATTTT
TRBD2 TRBJ2-1 . TRBV6-4 CASSAASGGYNEQFF TGTGCCAGCAGTGCAGCTAGCGGGGGGTACAATGAGCAGTTCTTC
TRBD2 TRBJ2-7 . TRBV6-6 CASSPTGGIGYEQYF TGTGCCAGCAGCCCCACGGGAGGGATAGGATACGAGCAGTACTTC
. TRBJ2-7 . TRBV7-6 CASSRSATGGGVGAYEQYF TGTGCCAGCAGCCGATCCGCCACAGGGGGGGGTGTTGGAGCCTACGAGCAGTACTTC
TRBD1 TRBJ2-7 . TRBV23-1 CASSHSGQGGLPNYYEQYF TGCGCCAGCAGTCACTCGGGACAGGGGGGTCTCCCAAATTACTACGAGCAGTACTTC
. TRBJ1-2 . TRBV2 CASSNIYGYTF TGTGCCAGCAGTAACATCTATGGCTACACCTTC
TRBD2 TRBJ2-1 . TRBV9 CASSGLTSGGDEQFF TGTGCCAGCAGCGGGCTGACTAGCGGGGGTGATGAGCAGTTCTTC
. TRBJ2-2 . TRBV18 CASSPTGGGTNTGELFF TGTGCCAGCTCACCGACTGGTGGAGGTACGAACACCGGGGAGCTGTTTTTT
TRBD2 TRBJ2-3 . TRBV7-9 CASSSWTSTGSDTQYF TGTGCCAGCAGCTCATGGACTAGCACTGGATCAGATACGCAGTATTTT
. TRBJ1-5 . TRBV12-5 CASGRPGGADQPQHF TGTGCTAGTGGCCGCCCGGGAGGGGCCGATCAGCCCCAGCATTTT
. TRBJ2-1 . TRBV29-1 CSVVVSSQFF TGCAGCGTTGTAGTATCCTCGCAGTTCTTC
TRBD2 TRBJ2-7 . TRBV6-1 CASSEAGGEQYF TGTGCCAGCAGTGAAGCCGGGGGGGAGCAGTACTTC
. TRBJ1-1 . TRBV7-6 CASSLGGGGTEAFF TGTGCCAGCAGCTTAGGGGGGGGAGGGACTGAAGCTTTCTTT
. TRBJ1-2 . TRBV27 CASSLSPGHIYGYTF TGTGCCAGCAGTTTATCCCCGGGACACATCTATGGCTACACCTTC
TRBD1 TRBJ1-2 few TRBV2 CASSEARGRGYGYTF TGTGCCAGCAGTGAAGCCAGGGGGCGTGGATATGGCTACACCTTC
TRBD2 TRBJ2-7 . TRBV5-4 CASSLVLAGAAIPYEQYF TGTGCCAGCAGCTTGGTCCTAGCGGGGGCCGCGATACCCTACGAGCAGTACTTC
TRBD1 TRBJ2-7 . TRBV7-9 CASSSGTGVYEQYF TGTGCCAGCAGCTCTGGGACAGGGGTCTACGAGCAGTACTTC
. TRBJ2-7 . TRBV6-1 CASSEDSGGVYEQYF TGTGCCAGCAGCGAAGACTCAGGAGGGGTCTACGAGCAGTACTTC
TRBD1 TRBJ1-2 . TRBV27 CASSGQGRYGYTF TGTGCCAGCAGTGGACAGGGCCGGTATGGCTACACCTTC
TRBD1 TRBJ2-2 . TRBV19 CASGHRDRDTGELFF TGTGCCAGTGGACACCGGGACAGAGACACCGGGGAGCTGTTTTTT
. TRBJ2-7 . TRBV7-2 CASSLEREQYF TGTGCCAGCAGCTTAGAACGGGAGCAGTACTTC
. TRBJ1-2 . TRBV4-1 CASSHIGGYGYTF TGCGCCAGCAGCCATATCGGGGGTTATGGCTACACCTTC
TRBD1 TRBJ1-1 . TRBV6-6 CASSYDRGGTEAFF TGTGCCAGCAGTTACGACAGGGGGGGTACTGAAGCTTTCTTT
TRBD1 TRBJ1-2 once TRBV2 CASSEERQGWQDYGYTF TGTGCCAGCAGCGAAGAACGACAGGGGTGGCAGGACTATGGCTACACCTTC
. TRBJ2-3 . TRBV7-2 CASSSAGGGADTQYF TGTGCCAGCAGCTCAGCAGGGGGAGGGGCAGATACGCAGTATTTT
TRBD2 TRBJ2-3 . TRBV2 CASSERLAWTQYF TGTGCCAGCAGTGAGCGACTAGCGTGGACGCAGTATTTT
TRBD1 TRBJ2-7 . TRBV4-3 CASSQDLEGGQGRYEQYF TGCGCCAGCAGCCAAGATTTGGAAGGGGGACAGGGGAGGTACGAGCAGTACTTC
TRBD2 TRBJ2-4 . TRBV27 CASSSRTSGGANIQYF TGTGCCAGCAGTTCCAGGACTAGCGGGGGGGCCAACATTCAGTACTTC
. TRBJ1-3 . TRBV19 CASGKVSAGNTIYF TGTGCCAGCGGGAAGGTCAGCGCTGGAAACACCATATATTTT
TRBD1 TRBJ2-7 . TRBV5-4 CASSFGQGFYEQYF TGTGCCAGCAGCTTCGGACAGGGTTTCTACGAGCAGTACTTC
TRBD1 TRBJ2-3 . TRBV11-2 CASSFAGRQGALDTQYF TGTGCCAGCAGCTTCGCCGGGCGGCAGGGGGCTCTAGATACGCAGTATTTT